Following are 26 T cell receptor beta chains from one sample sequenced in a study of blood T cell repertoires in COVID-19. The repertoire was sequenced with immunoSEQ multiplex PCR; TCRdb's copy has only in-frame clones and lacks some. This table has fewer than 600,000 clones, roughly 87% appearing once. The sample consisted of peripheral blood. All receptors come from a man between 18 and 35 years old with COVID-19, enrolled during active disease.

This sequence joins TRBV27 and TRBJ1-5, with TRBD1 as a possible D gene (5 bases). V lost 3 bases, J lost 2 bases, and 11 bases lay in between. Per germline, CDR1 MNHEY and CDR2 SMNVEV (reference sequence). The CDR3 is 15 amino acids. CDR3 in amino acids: CASSFQGSGNQPQHF. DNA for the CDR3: TGTGCCAGCAGTTTTCAGGGATCGGGCAATCAGCCCCAGCATTTT.

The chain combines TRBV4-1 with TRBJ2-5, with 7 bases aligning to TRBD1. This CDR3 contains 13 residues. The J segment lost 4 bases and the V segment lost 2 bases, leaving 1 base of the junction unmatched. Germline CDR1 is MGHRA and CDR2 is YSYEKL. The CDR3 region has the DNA TGCGCCAGCAGCCAAAGACAGGGAGAGACCCAGTACTTC. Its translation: CASSQRQGETQYF.

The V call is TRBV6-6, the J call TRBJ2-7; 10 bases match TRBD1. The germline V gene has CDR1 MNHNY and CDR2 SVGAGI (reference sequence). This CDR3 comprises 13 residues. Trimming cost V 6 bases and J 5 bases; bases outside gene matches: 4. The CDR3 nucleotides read TGTGCCAGCAGGGGGACAGGGGCGGACGAGCAGTACTTC. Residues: CASRGTGADEQYF.

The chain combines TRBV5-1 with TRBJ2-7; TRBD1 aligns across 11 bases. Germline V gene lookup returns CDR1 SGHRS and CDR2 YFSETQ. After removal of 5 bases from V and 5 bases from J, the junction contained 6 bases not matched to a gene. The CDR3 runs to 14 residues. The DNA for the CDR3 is TGCGCCAGCAGACCTGGACAGGGGGCGGACGAGCAGTACTTC. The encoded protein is CASRPGQGADEQYF.

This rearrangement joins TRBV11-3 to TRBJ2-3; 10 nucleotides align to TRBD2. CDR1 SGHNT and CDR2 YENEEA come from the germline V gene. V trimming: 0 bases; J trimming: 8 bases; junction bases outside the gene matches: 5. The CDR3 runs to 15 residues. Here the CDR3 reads CASSLEAASGSTQYF. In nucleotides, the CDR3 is TGTGCCAGCAGCTTAGAAGCGGCTAGCGGGAGTACGCAGTATTTT.

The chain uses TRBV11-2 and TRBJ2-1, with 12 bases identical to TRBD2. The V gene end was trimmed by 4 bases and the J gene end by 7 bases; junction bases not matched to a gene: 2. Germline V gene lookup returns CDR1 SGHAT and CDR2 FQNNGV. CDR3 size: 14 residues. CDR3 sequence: CASSYGTSGNEQFF. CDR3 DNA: TGTGCCAGCAGCTACGGGACTAGCGGGAATGAGCAGTTCTTC.

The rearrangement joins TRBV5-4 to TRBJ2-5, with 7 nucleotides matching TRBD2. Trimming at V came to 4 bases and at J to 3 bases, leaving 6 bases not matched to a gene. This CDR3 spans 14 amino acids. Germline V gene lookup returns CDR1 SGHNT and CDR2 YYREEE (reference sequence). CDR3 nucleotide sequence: TGTGCCAGCAGCCCGACTCGGGGGGAAGAGACCCAGTACTTC. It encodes CASSPTRGEETQYF. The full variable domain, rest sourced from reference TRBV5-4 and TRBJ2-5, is ETGVTQSPTHLIKTRGQQVTLRCSSQSGHNTVSWYQQALGQGPQFIFQYYREEENGRGNFPPRFSGLQFPNYSSELNVNALELDDSALYLCASSPTRGEETQYFGPGTRLLVL.

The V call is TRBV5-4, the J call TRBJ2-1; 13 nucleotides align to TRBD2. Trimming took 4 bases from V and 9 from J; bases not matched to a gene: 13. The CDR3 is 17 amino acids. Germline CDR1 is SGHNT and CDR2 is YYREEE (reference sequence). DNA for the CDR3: TGTGCCAGCAGCCCACGGGGGACTAGCGGGGTAGTTGTTGAGCAGTTCTTC. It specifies CASSPRGTSGVVVEQFF.

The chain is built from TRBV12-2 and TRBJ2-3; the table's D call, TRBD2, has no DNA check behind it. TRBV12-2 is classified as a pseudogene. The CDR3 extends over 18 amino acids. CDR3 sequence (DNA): TGTGCAAGTCGCCCCTGCCCCGGGACTAGCGGGAGCACAGATACGCAGTATTTT. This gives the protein CASRPCPGTSGSTDTQYF.

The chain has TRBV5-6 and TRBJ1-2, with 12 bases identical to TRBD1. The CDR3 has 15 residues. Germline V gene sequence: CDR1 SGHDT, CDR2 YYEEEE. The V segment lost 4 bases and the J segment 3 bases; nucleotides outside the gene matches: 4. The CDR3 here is CASSEGQGAYYGYTF. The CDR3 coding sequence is TGTGCCAGCAGCGAGGGACAGGGGGCTTACTATGGCTACACCTTC.

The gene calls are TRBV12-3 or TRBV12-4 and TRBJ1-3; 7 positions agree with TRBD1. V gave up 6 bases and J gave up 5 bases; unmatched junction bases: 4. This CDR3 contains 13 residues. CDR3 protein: CASSAQGRNTIYF. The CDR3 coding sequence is TGTGCCAGCAGCGCACAGGGGAGAAACACCATATATTTT.

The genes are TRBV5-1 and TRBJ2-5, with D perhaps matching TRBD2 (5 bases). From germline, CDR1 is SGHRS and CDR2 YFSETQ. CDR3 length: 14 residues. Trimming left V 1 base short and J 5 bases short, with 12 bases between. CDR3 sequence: CASSLREPGETQYF. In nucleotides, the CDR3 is TGCGCCAGCAGCTTGCGGGAACCGGGCGAGACCCAGTACTTC.

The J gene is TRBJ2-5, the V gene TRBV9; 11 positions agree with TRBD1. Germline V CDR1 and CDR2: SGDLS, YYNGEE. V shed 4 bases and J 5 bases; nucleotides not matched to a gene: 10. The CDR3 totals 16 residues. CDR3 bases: TGTGCCAGCAGCCTCCGGGACAGGGGGGAATGGGAGACCCAGTACTTC. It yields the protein CASSLRDRGEWETQYF.

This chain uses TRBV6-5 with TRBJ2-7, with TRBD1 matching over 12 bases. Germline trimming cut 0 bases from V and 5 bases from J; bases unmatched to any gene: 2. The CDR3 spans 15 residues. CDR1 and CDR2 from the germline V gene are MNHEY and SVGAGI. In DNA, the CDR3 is TGTGCCAGCAGTTACTCGGGACAGGGGGCCGACGAGCAGTACTTC. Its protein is CASSYSGQGADEQYF.

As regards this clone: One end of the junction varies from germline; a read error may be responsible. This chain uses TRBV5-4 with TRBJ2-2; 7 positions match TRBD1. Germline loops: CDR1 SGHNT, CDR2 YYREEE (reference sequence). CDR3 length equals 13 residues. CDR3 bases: TGTGCCAGCAGCCTAGGGACAGCTGGGGGGCTGTTTTTT. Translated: CASSLGTAGGLFF.

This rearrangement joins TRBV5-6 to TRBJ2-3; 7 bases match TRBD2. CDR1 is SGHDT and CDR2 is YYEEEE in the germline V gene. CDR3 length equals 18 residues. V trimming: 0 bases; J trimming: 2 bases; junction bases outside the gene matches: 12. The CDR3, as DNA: TGTGCCAGCAGCTTGGGTGCGACTAGCATTCGGTACACAGATACGCAGTATTTT. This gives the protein CASSLGATSIRYTDTQYF.

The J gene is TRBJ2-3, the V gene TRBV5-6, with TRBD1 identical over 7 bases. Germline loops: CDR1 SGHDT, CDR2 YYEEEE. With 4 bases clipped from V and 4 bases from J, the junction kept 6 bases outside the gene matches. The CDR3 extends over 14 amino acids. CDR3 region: CASSTGEWPDTQYF. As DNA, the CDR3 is TGTGCCAGCAGCACAGGGGAGTGGCCAGATACGCAGTATTTT.

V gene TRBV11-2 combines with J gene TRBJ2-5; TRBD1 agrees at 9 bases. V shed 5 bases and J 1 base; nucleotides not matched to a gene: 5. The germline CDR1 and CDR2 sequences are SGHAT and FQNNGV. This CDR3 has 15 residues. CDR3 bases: TGTGCCAGCAGCCCGGACAGGGGAAGCCAAGAGACCCAGTACTTC. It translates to CASSPDRGSQETQYF.

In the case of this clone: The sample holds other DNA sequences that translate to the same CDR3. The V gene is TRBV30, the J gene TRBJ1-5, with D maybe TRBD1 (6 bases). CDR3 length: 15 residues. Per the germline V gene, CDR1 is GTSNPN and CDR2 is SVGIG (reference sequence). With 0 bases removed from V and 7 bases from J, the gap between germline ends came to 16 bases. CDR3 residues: CAWSVRGGAGQPQHF. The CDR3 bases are TGTGCCTGGAGTGTACGTGGGGGGGCGGGGCAGCCCCAGCATTTT.

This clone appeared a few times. The CDR3 nucleotides are TGTGCCAGCAGCAACTCCAAACTCCACGGTGACCCAGGACAGGGGGCCTCTGGAAACACCATATATTTT. This encodes CASSNSKLHGDPGQGASGNTIYF. The genes are TRBV21-1 and TRBJ1-3; TRBD1 is the table's D call, not checked against the DNA. TRBV21-1 is designated a pseudogene. The CDR3 loop spans 23 amino acids.

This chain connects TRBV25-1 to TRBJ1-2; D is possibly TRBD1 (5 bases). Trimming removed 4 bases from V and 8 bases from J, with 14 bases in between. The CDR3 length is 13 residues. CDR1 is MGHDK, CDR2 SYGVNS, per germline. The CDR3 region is CASSVNRLEGYTF. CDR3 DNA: TGTGCCAGCAGTGTTAACAGGCTTGAGGGCTACACCTTC.

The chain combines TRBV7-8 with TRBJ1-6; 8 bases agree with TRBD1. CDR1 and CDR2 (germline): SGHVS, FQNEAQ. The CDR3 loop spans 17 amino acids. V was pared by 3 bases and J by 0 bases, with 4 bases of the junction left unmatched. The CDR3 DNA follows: TGTGCCAGCAGCTTGCACAGGGGGAGCTCCTATAATTCACCCCTCCACTTT. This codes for CASSLHRGSSYNSPLHF.

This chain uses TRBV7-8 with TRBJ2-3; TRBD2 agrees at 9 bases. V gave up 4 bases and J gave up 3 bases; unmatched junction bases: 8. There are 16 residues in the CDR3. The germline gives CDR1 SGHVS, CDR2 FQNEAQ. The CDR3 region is CASSSPSGTRTDTQYF. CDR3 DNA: TGTGCCAGCAGCTCTCCTAGCGGGACCAGAACAGATACGCAGTATTTT.

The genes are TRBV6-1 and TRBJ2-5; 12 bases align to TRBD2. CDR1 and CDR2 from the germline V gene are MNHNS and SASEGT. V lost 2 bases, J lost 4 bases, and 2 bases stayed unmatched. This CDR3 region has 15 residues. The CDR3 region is CASSEMGLAGETQYF. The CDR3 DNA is TGTGCCAGCAGTGAAATGGGACTAGCGGGAGAGACCCAGTACTTC.

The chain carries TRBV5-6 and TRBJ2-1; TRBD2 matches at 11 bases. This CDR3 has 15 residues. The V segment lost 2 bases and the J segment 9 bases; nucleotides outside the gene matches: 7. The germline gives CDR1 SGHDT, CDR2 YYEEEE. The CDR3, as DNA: TGTGCCAGCAGCTTAAGGGTGACTAGCGGGACTGAGCAGTTCTTC. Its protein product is CASSLRVTSGTEQFF.

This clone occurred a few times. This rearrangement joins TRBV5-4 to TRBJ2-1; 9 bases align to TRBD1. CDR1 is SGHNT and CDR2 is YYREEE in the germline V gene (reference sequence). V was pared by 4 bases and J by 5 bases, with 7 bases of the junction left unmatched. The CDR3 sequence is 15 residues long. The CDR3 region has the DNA TGTGCCAGCAGCCAAGATAGGACAGGGGACAATGAGCAGTTCTTC. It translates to CASSQDRTGDNEQFF.